This note documents a single T cell receptor beta chain sequence. No antigen is known for it. Mismatch with germline at one junction end may stem from a read error. This record belongs to a study of type 1 regulatory T cells. TCRdb reanalysed the reads using MiXCR and keeps one entry per CDR3 protein. The data contain tens of thousands of distinct CDR3 sequences, almost 50% of them singletons. Germline values: CDR1 MGHRA, CDR2 YSYEKL. This CDR3 has 13 amino acids. The chain carries TRBV4-1 and TRBJ1-4, with 9 bases lining up with TRBD1. This TCR came from a human donor in good health. Sequenced sample: cultured non-Tr1 T cells, either the whole culture or a sorted T cell fraction (not recorded which). This CDR3 reads CASSLDRGGKLFF. CDR3 DNA: TGTGCCAGCAGCCTTGACAGGGGGGGAAAACTGTTTTTT.